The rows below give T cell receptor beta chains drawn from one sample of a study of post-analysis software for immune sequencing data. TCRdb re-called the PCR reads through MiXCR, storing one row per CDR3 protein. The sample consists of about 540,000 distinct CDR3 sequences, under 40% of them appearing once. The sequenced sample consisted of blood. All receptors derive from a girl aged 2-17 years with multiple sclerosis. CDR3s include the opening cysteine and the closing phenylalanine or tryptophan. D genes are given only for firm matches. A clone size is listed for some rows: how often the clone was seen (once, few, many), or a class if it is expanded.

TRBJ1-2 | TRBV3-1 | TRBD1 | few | TGTGCCAGCAGCCCAACAGGGGGCGTTAACCATGGCTACACCTTC | CASSPTGGVNHGYTF
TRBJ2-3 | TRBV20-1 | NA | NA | TGCAGTGCTCGGGCCCCTAGCAGATACACAGATACGCAGTATTTT | CSARAPSRYTDTQYF
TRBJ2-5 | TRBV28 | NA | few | TGTGCCAGCAGATCCGCGGGGCCTCCTGAAGAGACCCAGTACTTC | CASRSAGPPEETQYF
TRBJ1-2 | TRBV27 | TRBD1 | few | TGTGCCAGCAGTCCCTGGACAGGGGGCGCGGGAGGCTACACCTTC | CASSPWTGGAGGYTF
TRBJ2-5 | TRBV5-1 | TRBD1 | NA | TGCGCCAGCAGCTTGCCGGGACAGGGGCGTGGGGAGACCCAGTACTTC | CASSLPGQGRGETQYF
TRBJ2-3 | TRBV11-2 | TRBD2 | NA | TGTGCCAGCAGCTTATCGGTAGCGGGGGCCGGCAGCACAGATACGCAGTATTTT | CASSLSVAGAGSTDTQYF
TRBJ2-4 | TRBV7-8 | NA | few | TGTGCCAGCAGCTTAGAAGTTTCGGTCAGGGTATCCAAAAACATTCAGTACTTC | CASSLEVSVRVSKNIQYF
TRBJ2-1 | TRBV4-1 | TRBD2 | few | TGCGCCAGCAGCCAAGTAGGACTAGCGGGGTATGAGCAGTTCTTC | CASSQVGLAGYEQFF
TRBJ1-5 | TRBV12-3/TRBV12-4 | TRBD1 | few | TGTGCCAGCAGTGCCGGGACAGGGGGTTCGGAGAATCAGCCCCAGCATTTT | CASSAGTGGSENQPQHF
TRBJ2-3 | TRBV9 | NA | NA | TGTGCCAGCAGCGTTGCGGCAGTCCCTGTCACAGATACGCAGTATTTT | CASSVAAVPVTDTQYF
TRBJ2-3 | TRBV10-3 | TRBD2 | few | TGTGCCATCAGTGATAGCGGGGGGGTAGATACGCAGTATTTT | CAISDSGGVDTQYF
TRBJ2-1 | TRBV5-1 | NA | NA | TGCGCCAGCAGCCCTACGGTCTTGGGCTCCTACAATGAGCAGTTCTTC | CASSPTVLGSYNEQFF
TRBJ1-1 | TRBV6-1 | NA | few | TGTGCCAGCAGTGCCGAGGGGGGCACTGAAGCTTTCTTT | CASSAEGGTEAFF